This T cell receptor beta chain derives from a study of blood T cells in healthy people across ages. Findings and limits, study-wide: The long-lived group displayed more naive CD4+ cells, plus higher diversity, than the aged donors did.

About this clonotype itself: Its target is not known.

Sample-barcoded 5' priming and a J-beta primer mix drove a second PCR of roughly 7 to 11 cycles. TCRdb re-analysed the 5' RACE reads in MiXCR, keeping a single row per CDR3 protein. The table records over 500,000 distinct CDR3 sequences, 45% to 60% of them present only once. CDR3 length equals 13 residues. Germline V gives CDR1 DFQATT, CDR2 SNEGSKA (reference sequence). Losses at the gene ends were 3 bases for V and 7 bases for J; bases not matched to a gene: 6. This chain connects TRBV20-1 to TRBJ1-5; 7 bases align to TRBD1. What was sequenced was blood. The sequence was collected from an elderly woman in good health. The CDR3 DNA reads TGCAGTGCTAGTCGGCAGGGGGGGCAGCCCCAGCATTTT. It specifies CSASRQGGQPQHF.